The rows below give T cell receptor beta chains drawn from one sample of a study of blood T cell repertoires in COVID-19. The method was immunoSEQ multiplex PCR; TCRdb's version includes in-frame clones alone and lacks a portion of them. The sample has about 170,000 clones; roughly 91% are singletons. Sequences were obtained from peripheral blood. All receptors derive from a man over 45 who had recovered from COVID-19. CDR3s include the opening cysteine and the closing phenylalanine or tryptophan. D genes are given only for firm matches. A row's size may be missing; if present it is once, few, many or a size class.

J gene: TRBJ2-6
clone size: .
V gene: TRBV27
CDR3 length: 19
D gene: .
CDR3 DNA: TGTGCCAGCAGAGAAAACCCCCTCCGACGAGGTTCGAGGGCCAACGTCCTGACTTTC
CDR3 protein: CASRENPLRRGSRANVLTF

J gene: TRBJ2-3
clone size: .
V gene: TRBV2
CDR3 length: 15
D gene: .
CDR3 DNA: TGTGCCAGCAGTGAGTCGTTACTAGCAACAGATACGCAGTATTTT
CDR3 protein: CASSESLLATDTQYF

J gene: TRBJ2-2
clone size: .
V gene: TRBV19
CDR3 length: 15
D gene: .
CDR3 DNA: TGTGCCAGCCGTCGGGGGGCGCCGAGCACCGGGGAGCTGTTTTTT
CDR3 protein: CASRRGAPSTGELFF

J gene: TRBJ2-4
clone size: .
V gene: TRBV28
CDR3 length: 14
D gene: .
CDR3 DNA: TGTGCCAGCATCCAGGGTGGAACCAAAAACATTCAGTACTTC
CDR3 protein: CASIQGGTKNIQYF

J gene: TRBJ1-1
clone size: .
V gene: TRBV19
CDR3 length: 13
D gene: .
CDR3 DNA: TGTGCCAGTAGTATCGGACAAAACACTGAAGCTTTCTTT
CDR3 protein: CASSIGQNTEAFF

J gene: TRBJ1-2
clone size: .
V gene: TRBV19
CDR3 length: 13
D gene: .
CDR3 DNA: TGTGCCAGCTCTGAGCCAAGAGGCTATGGCTACACCTTC
CDR3 protein: CASSEPRGYGYTF

J gene: TRBJ1-5
clone size: .
V gene: TRBV5-1
CDR3 length: 14
D gene: .
CDR3 DNA: TGCGCCAGCAGCTTGGCCGCAGGGGATCAGCCCCAGCATTTT
CDR3 protein: CASSLAAGDQPQHF

J gene: TRBJ1-2
clone size: .
V gene: TRBV9
CDR3 length: 14
D gene: .
CDR3 DNA: TGTGCCAGCAGCGTAGCTAGAGAGGGCTATGGCTACACCTTC
CDR3 protein: CASSVAREGYGYTF

J gene: TRBJ2-2
clone size: once
V gene: TRBV5-4
CDR3 length: 17
D gene: .
CDR3 DNA: TGTGCCAGCAGCTTGTTGGTGTCGGAGAGGTCCACCGGGGAGCTGTTTTTT
CDR3 protein: CASSLLVSERSTGELFF

J gene: TRBJ1-6
clone size: .
V gene: TRBV27
CDR3 length: 14
D gene: TRBD1
CDR3 DNA: TGTGCCAGCAGCACCGGGACAGGAAATTCACCCCTCCACTTT
CDR3 protein: CASSTGTGNSPLHF

J gene: TRBJ1-1
clone size: .
V gene: TRBV19
CDR3 length: 14
D gene: .
CDR3 DNA: TGTGCCAGTAGTATAGAAGCAGGGAACACTGAAGCTTTCTTT
CDR3 protein: CASSIEAGNTEAFF

J gene: TRBJ1-2
clone size: few
V gene: TRBV5-1
CDR3 length: 14
D gene: TRBD1
CDR3 DNA: TGCGCCAGCGCGGACAGGTGGGGGCCCTATGGCTACACCTTC
CDR3 protein: CASADRWGPYGYTF

J gene: TRBJ1-1
clone size: .
V gene: TRBV27
CDR3 length: 16
D gene: TRBD1
CDR3 DNA: TGTGCCAGCACGGGGGTGGACAGGGGGTGGAACACTGAAGCTTTCTTT
CDR3 protein: CASTGVDRGWNTEAFF

J gene: TRBJ1-1
clone size: .
V gene: TRBV4-2
CDR3 length: 17
D gene: .
CDR3 DNA: TGTGCCAGCAGCCAAGATACGGAGGGGATCAATACGGGTGAAGCTTTCTTT
CDR3 protein: CASSQDTEGINTGEAFF

J gene: TRBJ2-7
clone size: .
V gene: TRBV5-8
CDR3 length: 15
D gene: TRBD1
CDR3 DNA: TGTGCCAGCAGCTCACTCCGGGACAGGGGCTACGAGCAGTACTTC
CDR3 protein: CASSSLRDRGYEQYF

J gene: TRBJ2-2
clone size: once
V gene: TRBV9
CDR3 length: 16
D gene: TRBD1
CDR3 DNA: TGTGCCAGCAGCCCACGGACAGGGGCTAACACCGGGGAGCTGTTTTTT
CDR3 protein: CASSPRTGANTGELFF

J gene: TRBJ2-7
clone size: .
V gene: TRBV6-6
CDR3 length: 15
D gene: TRBD2
CDR3 DNA: TGTGCCACGGACCCGACAGGCGGGGGGTCCTACGAGCAGTACTTC
CDR3 protein: CATDPTGGGSYEQYF

J gene: TRBJ2-3
clone size: .
V gene: TRBV29-1
CDR3 length: 15
D gene: TRBD2
CDR3 DNA: TGCAGCGCTAACGGTGCGGGAGGGTCCACAGATACGCAGTATTTT
CDR3 protein: CSANGAGGSTDTQYF

J gene: TRBJ2-1
clone size: .
V gene: TRBV5-1
CDR3 length: 16
D gene: .
CDR3 DNA: TGCGCCAGCAGCTTGTCGAACCGGGGTCCAGACAATGAGCAGTTCTTC
CDR3 protein: CASSLSNRGPDNEQFF

J gene: TRBJ2-1
clone size: .
V gene: TRBV21-1
CDR3 length: 17
D gene: .
CDR3 DNA: TGTGCCAGCAGCAAAAGGGCAGGGGGCGTTTCCTACAATGAGCAGTTCTTC
CDR3 protein: CASSKRAGGVSYNEQFF

J gene: TRBJ2-6
clone size: .
V gene: TRBV7-3
CDR3 length: 16
D gene: TRBD2
CDR3 DNA: TGTGCCAGCAGCCGGGAGGCTCCATCTGGGGCCAACGTCCTGACTTTC
CDR3 protein: CASSREAPSGANVLTF

J gene: TRBJ1-4
clone size: .
V gene: TRBV11-2
CDR3 length: 13
D gene: .
CDR3 DNA: TGTGCCAGCAGTTCAGGTGATAATGAAAAACTGTTTTTT
CDR3 protein: CASSSGDNEKLFF

J gene: TRBJ2-7
clone size: .
V gene: TRBV5-4
CDR3 length: 16
D gene: TRBD2
CDR3 DNA: TGTGCCAGCAGCTTGGAGTGGGCTAGCGGGAGAAACGAGCAGTACTTC
CDR3 protein: CASSLEWASGRNEQYF

J gene: TRBJ1-6
clone size: .
V gene: TRBV11-1
CDR3 length: 14
D gene: TRBD1
CDR3 DNA: TGTGCCAGCAGCCCCGGACAGGGCTTGGTCCCCCTCCACTTT
CDR3 protein: CASSPGQGLVPLHF

J gene: TRBJ1-1
clone size: .
V gene: TRBV6-6
CDR3 length: 15
D gene: .
CDR3 DNA: TGTGCCAGCAGTTATGAACAGACACTGAACACTGAAGCTTTCTTT
CDR3 protein: CASSYEQTLNTEAFF

J gene: TRBJ1-3
clone size: once
V gene: TRBV7-2
CDR3 length: 14
D gene: .
CDR3 DNA: TGTGCCAGCAGCTTGGCGGGTCCTGGAAACACCATATATTTT
CDR3 protein: CASSLAGPGNTIYF

J gene: TRBJ1-4
clone size: .
V gene: TRBV5-1
CDR3 length: 13
D gene: .
CDR3 DNA: TGCGCCAGCAGCTACAGGGTAGGGGAAAAACTGTTTTTT
CDR3 protein: CASSYRVGEKLFF